Only a few counts were recorded for the clone carrying this T cell receptor (beta chain). The CDR3 contains 12 residues. Germline loops: CDR1 SGHNT, CDR2 YENEEA. Trimming took off 4 bases at V and 9 bases at J, with 10 bases between the two ends. The entry originates in a study of cytomegalovirus exposure and HLA in healthy donors. Primers: 60 Vbeta forward and 13 Jbeta reverse. Clones were read by immunoSEQ multiplex PCR, and TCRdb kept only the in-frame ones, dropping some. The sample shows fewer than 200,000 clones, about 71% of them seen only once. V and J are TRBV11-3 and TRBJ2-1, with D unresolved. Sequences were obtained from PBMCs. The TCR comes from a middle-aged man in good health and CMV-seronegative. DNA for the CDR3: TGTGCCAGCAGCTCCCTAGAGACTGAGCAGTTCTTC. Translating it yields CASSSLETEQFF.